This T cell receptor (beta chain) was sequenced during a study of PD-L1 blockade in urothelial cancer (dated by TCRdb to 2015 to 2018). Study-level background: Every patient began therapy around 2014 and was given atezolizumab 1,200 mg intravenously every 3 weeks. Pretreatment tumor samples and matched peripheral blood, collected serially before and after atezolizumab treatment, underwent TCR sequencing. A median of about 150,000 T cells and some 90,000 unique TCRs was obtained from blood samples, and a median clonality of 0.080 was observed. In the same patients who had TCR sequencing, pretreatment tumors also underwent whole exome sequencing and RNA sequencing. Patients had an ECOG performance status of 0 or 1 and had received between 0 and 3 prior chemotherapy regimens. Blood samples were analyzed at two time points: 3 weeks after treatment start (second dose) and 6 weeks after treatment start. About 10 patients achieved durable clinical benefit and some 21 did not. Durable clinical benefit was defined as progression-free survival longer than 6 months, and TCR features were also tested against progression-free and overall survival. Somatic, immune and clinical correlates of response to PD-L1 blockade with atezolizumab in urothelial cancer were the focus of an exploratory multi-omic analysis. About 90% of the 29 patients were identified as males with urothelial cancer of bladder origin, and a prior smoking history was reported by 18 of 29 patients. Pretreatment blood TCR-seq was available for about 28 patients, at least one posttreatment blood collection was obtained for approximately 25 patients, and tumor TCR-seq was available for approximately 25 patients.

Concerning this clone: The antigen it binds to is not known. Base qualities were left out, and no much larger clone turns up one base away.

This specimen's time point label, interpreted: pretreatment peripheral blood. A total of 25 to 30 patients with locally advanced or metastatic urothelial carcinoma, treated at Memorial Sloan Kettering on a trial protocol, made up the cohort. Peripheral blood mononuclear cells were collected pretreatment and during treatment, with between 1 and 8 total time points per patient. The Qiagen DNeasy Blood extraction kit was used to purify genomic DNA from total PBMCs and tumor samples. PBMCs were collected pretreatment and during treatment and were isolated and stored as previously described. The paper's findings and limits, for the study overall: A pretreatment peripheral blood TCR clonality below the median was linked to improved progression-free and overall survival. Because the sample size was small (n ≈ 30) and many of the analyses were exploratory, the results are meant to be hypothesis-generating. At 3 weeks after the start of treatment, tumor-associated TCR clones in peripheral blood had expanded more in patients with durable benefit (n ≈ 20, p = 0.022).

To estimate absolute template abundance from read counts, synthetic TCR analog templates were spiked into each PCR. The immunoSEQ assay was used to amplify TCRbeta CDR3 regions from genomic DNA with bias-controlled V and J gene primers. Rearranged TCRbeta segments were sequenced at approximately 20X coverage. Regarding the original processing steps: Clustering was used to correct sequencing errors, and CDR3s were annotated against IMGT to assign V, D and J genes. Downstream analyses used only productive TCRbeta rearrangements and left out out-of-frame or stop-codon sequences. To compute clonality, Shannon entropy was normalized by the log of the number of unique productive sequences and then subtracted from one. Fisher's exact test with Benjamini-Hochberg correction, at a threshold of adjusted p below 0.01, was used to find clones that differed between time points or between blood and tumor. The immuneACCESS repertoire file appears here via TCRdb, limited to in-frame rearrangements. These files lack a portion of the clones; in checked studies, under half of the deficit traces to unresolved V genes, and the cause of the others is not known. Clonal size and the V and J genes are those of that table, whereas D and trimming came from the DNA. The sample data list around 40,000 clones, and approximately 89% of these were observed just once. Clones ranked in the top ten supply 11% of the sample.

This TCR was recovered from a woman in her sixties with urothelial cancer. The source was PBMCs, collected around atezolizumab (anti-PD-L1) treatment.

The encoded CDR3 is CAISESSTGDTEAFF. The bases read TGTGCCATCAGTGAGTCCTCGACAGGGGACACTGAAGCTTTCTTT. The chain was built from TRBV10-3 and TRBJ1-1; TRBD1 aligns with 8 central bases. CDR1 and CDR2, per the germline V gene, are ENHRY and SYGVKD. The CDR3 measures 15 amino acids from cysteine to phenylalanine. Of the read, only the CDR3 DNA is kept; its 45 bases are in frame from base 1. For this chain, trimming is 0 bases at the V end and 3 bases at the J end, and the number of junction bases without a gene match is 3.